A selection of T cell receptor beta chains follows, all from one sample in a study of beta chain features in type 1 diabetes. Repertoires were generated with immunoSEQ multiplex PCR, while TCRdb's copy carries only in-frame clones and drops some. The profile shows around 340,000 clones, 7.5% to 9% of them singletons. The source material was central memory CD4+ T cells from blood. The source is a woman between 18 and 29 years old in good health. The CDR3 runs from the conserved cysteine through the conserved F or W. A D gene is named only where the DNA matches it firmly. Not every row has a clone size; where given, it reads once, few, many or a size class.

size,V,D,J,CDR3,DNA
few,TRBV29-1,NA,TRBJ1-1,CSVDSGYTEAFF,TGCAGCGTTGATTCAGGGTACACTGAAGCTTTCTTT
NA,TRBV28,NA,TRBJ2-1,CASSSPGLQGDEQFF,TGTGCCAGCAGTTCACCGGGACTCCAAGGCGATGAGCAGTTCTTC
NA,TRBV28,TRBD1,TRBJ2-7,CASSLYQSPVWDRGYEQYF,TGTGCCAGCAGTTTATATCAGTCCCCCGTTTGGGACAGGGGCTACGAGCAGTACTTC
few,TRBV18,NA,TRBJ2-1,CASSPDSEQFF,TGTGCCAGCTCACCGGACTCTGAGCAGTTCTTC
NA,TRBV29-1,NA,TRBJ1-2,CSVVRGRGYGYTF,TGCAGCGTTGTAAGGGGCCGGGGCTATGGCTACACCTTC
NA,TRBV12-5,NA,TRBJ2-3,CASALGPTDTQYF,TGTGCTAGTGCTCTTGGTCCCACAGATACGCAGTATTTT
few,TRBV7-9,NA,TRBJ2-1,CASSGNQGSDNEQFF,TGTGCCAGCAGCGGGAACCAGGGTAGCGACAATGAGCAGTTCTTC
NA,TRBV27,TRBD1,TRBJ1-2,CASSSGQGRGYTF,TGTGCCAGCAGTTCCGGACAGGGAAGGGGCTACACCTTC
NA,TRBV7-2,NA,TRBJ2-7,CASSLQGLSYEQYF,TGTGCCAGCAGCTTACAGGGACTCTCATACGAGCAGTACTTC
NA,TRBV9,NA,TRBJ2-3,CASSVRLIDTQYF,TGTGCCAGCAGCGTTAGGTTGATAGATACGCAGTATTTT
NA,TRBV6-6,TRBD1,TRBJ1-1,CASSYPADRDTEAFF,TGTGCCAGCAGTTATCCCGCCGACAGGGACACTGAAGCTTTCTTT
NA,TRBV4-3,NA,TRBJ2-7,CASSQDFGYSYEQYF,TGCGCCAGCAGCCAAGATTTCGGGTACTCCTACGAGCAGTACTTC
many,TRBV7-9,NA,TRBJ2-7,CASSLQGSTLDEQYF,TGTGCCAGCAGCTTACAGGGTTCTACCCTCGACGAGCAGTACTTC
few,TRBV5-4,TRBD2,TRBJ2-3,CASSPGAGTNTDTQYF,TGTGCCAGCAGCCCTGGGGCGGGGACTAACACAGATACGCAGTATTTT
few,TRBV7-9,NA,TRBJ2-5,CASSLQGFETQYF,TGTGCCAGCAGCCTACAGGGATTCGAGACCCAGTACTTC
few,TRBV2,NA,TRBJ2-7,CASSEAHRVYEQYF,TGTGCCAGCAGTGAAGCACATCGGGTATACGAGCAGTACTTC
few,TRBV9,NA,TRBJ2-2,CASSPRGTNTGELFF,TGTGCCAGCAGCCCCCGCGGGACCAACACCGGGGAGCTGTTTTTT
few,TRBV19,NA,TRBJ2-1,CASRSGDSYNEQFF,TGTGCCAGTCGAAGCGGCGACTCCTACAATGAGCAGTTCTTC
NA,TRBV27,NA,TRBJ2-5,CASSPMGVWETQYF,TGTGCCAGCAGTCCCATGGGGGTTTGGGAGACCCAGTACTTC
NA,TRBV7-8,TRBD1,TRBJ2-1,CASSRGQGTYNEQFF,TGTGCCAGCAGCCGGGGACAGGGGACCTACAATGAGCAGTTCTTC
few,TRBV6-6,NA,TRBJ2-6,CATWTGSSGANVLTF,TGTGCCACCTGGACGGGATCCTCTGGGGCCAACGTCCTGACTTTC
NA,TRBV5-1,NA,TRBJ1-1,CASSSAANTEAFF,TGCGCCAGCAGCTCCGCAGCCAACACTGAAGCTTTCTTT
NA,TRBV9,TRBD1,TRBJ2-6,CASSARGQVPSGANVLTF,TGTGCCAGCAGCGCGCGGGGACAGGTCCCCTCTGGGGCCAACGTCCTGACTTTC
few,TRBV9,TRBD2,TRBJ2-5,CASSNPGLAGGETQYF,TGTGCCAGCAGCAACCCGGGACTAGCGGGAGGGGAGACCCAGTACTTC
few,TRBV2,NA,TRBJ2-5,CASNEGSGETQYF,TGTGCCAGCAACGAGGGTTCAGGAGAGACCCAGTACTTC
NA,TRBV4-2,TRBD1,TRBJ1-6,CASGQDRVNSPLHF,TGTGCCAGCGGTCAGGACAGGGTAAATTCACCCCTCCACTTT
few,TRBV4-3,NA,TRBJ1-3,CASSQAFGRRSGNTIYF,TGCGCCAGCAGCCAAGCTTTCGGCCGCCGCTCTGGAAACACCATATATTTT
few,TRBV28,TRBD1,TRBJ1-1,CASSLSLGTDLYTEAFF,TGTGCCAGCAGTTTATCTTTGGGGACAGACCTCTACACTGAAGCTTTCTTT
NA,TRBV6-1,NA,TRBJ2-5,CASSVGWAQSETQYF,TGTGCCAGCAGTGTCGGGTGGGCCCAATCGGAGACCCAGTACTTC
few,TRBV28,NA,TRBJ2-1,CASSLIRNEQFF,TGTGCCAGCAGTTTAATACGCAATGAGCAGTTCTTC
few,TRBV18,NA,TRBJ1-3,CASSPPGLTIYF,TGTGCCAGCTCACCACCGGGTCTTACCATATATTTT
NA,TRBV2,TRBD1,TRBJ1-4,CASSEAQGATNEKLFF,TGTGCCAGCAGTGAAGCACAGGGGGCAACTAATGAAAAACTGTTTTTT
many,TRBV15,TRBD2,TRBJ2-1,CATGRGGFYNEQFF,TGTGCCACCGGGAGGGGAGGCTTTTACAATGAGCAGTTCTTC
NA,TRBV6-6,TRBD2,TRBJ2-3,CASSYSVGLAGNTQYF,TGTGCCAGCAGTTACTCCGTGGGGCTAGCGGGAAATACGCAGTATTTT
NA,TRBV11-2,NA,TRBJ2-1,CASSLEGGEQFF,TGTGCCAGCAGCTTAGAAGGGGGGGAGCAGTTCTTC
NA,TRBV7-2,TRBD2,TRBJ2-7,CASSLGAAGVYEQYF,TGTGCCAGCAGCTTAGGAGCAGCGGGAGTCTACGAGCAGTACTTC
few,TRBV7-2,TRBD1,TRBJ1-1,CASSLGQVNTEAFF,TGTGCCAGCAGCCTCGGACAGGTGAACACTGAAGCTTTCTTT
NA,TRBV2,TRBD2,TRBJ2-5,CASSPLLAGEQYF,TGTGCCAGCAGCCCCCTACTAGCGGGAGAGCAGTACTTC
few,TRBV28,NA,TRBJ1-1,CASRILNTEAFF,TGTGCCAGCAGAATCCTTAACACTGAAGCTTTCTTT
NA,TRBV5-4,NA,TRBJ2-3,CASSLDGSTDTQYF,TGTGCCAGCAGCTTGGACGGAAGCACAGATACGCAGTATTTT
few,TRBV7-9,TRBD1,TRBJ2-5,CASSQQGAGETQYF,TGTGCCAGCAGCCAACAGGGGGCCGGGGAGACCCAGTACTTC
NA,TRBV11-2,NA,TRBJ2-1,CASSLDLAAYNEQFF,TGTGCCAGCAGCTTAGATCTGGCAGCCTACAATGAGCAGTTCTTC
NA,TRBV19,NA,TRBJ1-2,CASSPHPDNYGYTF,TGTGCCAGTAGCCCTCATCCAGATAACTATGGCTACACCTTC
NA,TRBV5-1,TRBD1,TRBJ2-7,CASSLGQGKGEQYF,TGCGCCAGCAGCTTGGGACAGGGCAAGGGCGAGCAGTACTTC
few,TRBV18,NA,TRBJ2-7,CASSPPSTAYEQYF,TGTGCCAGCTCACCACCCTCGACAGCCTACGAGCAGTACTTC
few,TRBV7-2,TRBD2,TRBJ2-1,CASSFSGSYVYEQFF,TGTGCCAGCAGCTTTAGCGGGAGTTACGTGTATGAGCAGTTCTTC
NA,TRBV28,NA,TRBJ2-4,CASRPTGTQPYF,TGTGCCAGCAGACCAACCGGGACTCAGCCGTACTTC
few,TRBV5-1,TRBD2,TRBJ2-7,CASSLELAYYEQYF,TGCGCCAGCAGCTTGGAACTAGCGTACTACGAGCAGTACTTC
NA,TRBV19,TRBD2,TRBJ2-1,CASSIEAGAYNEQFF,TGTGCCAGTAGTATAGAAGCGGGAGCCTACAATGAGCAGTTCTTC
few,TRBV11-2,NA,TRBJ2-1,CASSLQRGSSYNEQFF,TGTGCCAGCAGCTTACAGCGAGGGAGCTCCTACAATGAGCAGTTCTTC
few,TRBV7-2,NA,TRBJ2-5,CASSLHGQETQYF,TGTGCCAGCAGCTTACACGGGCAAGAGACCCAGTACTTC
few,TRBV29-1,TRBD1,TRBJ2-5,CSVETGGAETQYF,TGCAGCGTTGAAACAGGGGGCGCGGAGACCCAGTACTTC